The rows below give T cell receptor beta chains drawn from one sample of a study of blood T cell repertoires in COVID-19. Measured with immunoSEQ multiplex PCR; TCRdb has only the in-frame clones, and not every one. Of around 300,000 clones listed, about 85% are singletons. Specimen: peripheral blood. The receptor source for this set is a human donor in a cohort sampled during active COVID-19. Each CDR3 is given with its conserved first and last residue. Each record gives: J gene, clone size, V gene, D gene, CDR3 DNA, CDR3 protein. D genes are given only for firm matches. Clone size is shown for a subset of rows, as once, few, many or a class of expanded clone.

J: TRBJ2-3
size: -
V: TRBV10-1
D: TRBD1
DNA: TGCGCCAGCAGCACCGGGACAGGGGCGCAGGGTACGCAGTATTTT
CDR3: CASSTGTGAQGTQYF

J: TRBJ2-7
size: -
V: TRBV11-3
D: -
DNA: TGTGCCAGCAGCTTAGACAGGGCCGAGCAGTACTTC
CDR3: CASSLDRAEQYF

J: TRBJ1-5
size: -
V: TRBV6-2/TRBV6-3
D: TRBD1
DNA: TGTGCCAGCAGTTACGGGACAGGGGCTCATCAGCCCCAGCATTTT
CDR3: CASSYGTGAHQPQHF

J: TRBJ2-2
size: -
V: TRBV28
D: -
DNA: TGTGCCAGCAGTTTACCAACTGGGGGGACCGGGGAGCTGTTTTTT
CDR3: CASSLPTGGTGELFF

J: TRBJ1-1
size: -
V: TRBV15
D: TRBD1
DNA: TGTGCCACCAGCAGAGGACAGGGGACGGGGGCTGAAGCTTTCTTT
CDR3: CATSRGQGTGAEAFF

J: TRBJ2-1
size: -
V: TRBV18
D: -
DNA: TGTGCCAGCTCACCCGGAGGGGAGCAGTTCTTC
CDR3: CASSPGGEQFF

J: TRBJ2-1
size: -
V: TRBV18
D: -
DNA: TGTGCCAGCTCACCACAAAGGGGCCCTACCTACAATGAGCAGTTCTTC
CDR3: CASSPQRGPTYNEQFF

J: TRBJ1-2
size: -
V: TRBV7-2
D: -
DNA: TGTGCCAGCAGCCCTCGTAGAGGGGGATCTGTTGAGGATGGCTACACCTTC
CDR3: CASSPRRGGSVEDGYTF

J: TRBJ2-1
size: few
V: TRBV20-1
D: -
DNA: TGCAGTGCTAGTCGGTCTAGCCGGAACAATGAGCAGTTCTTC
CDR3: CSASRSSRNNEQFF

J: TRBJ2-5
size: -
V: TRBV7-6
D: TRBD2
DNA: TGTGCCAGCAGCTTAGGACTAGCGGGAGAGGGAGAGACCCAGTACTTC
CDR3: CASSLGLAGEGETQYF

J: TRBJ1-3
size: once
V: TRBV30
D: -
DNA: TGTGCCTGGAGTGTACGAGGTAGTGGAAACACCATATATTTT
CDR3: CAWSVRGSGNTIYF

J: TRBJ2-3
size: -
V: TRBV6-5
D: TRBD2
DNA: TGTGCCAGCGGGTCTAGCGGGAGGATTGGAGATACGCAGTATTTT
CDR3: CASGSSGRIGDTQYF

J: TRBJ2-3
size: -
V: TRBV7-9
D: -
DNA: TGTGCCAGCAGCTTAGGGGGGCCCCGCACAGATACGCAGTATTTT
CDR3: CASSLGGPRTDTQYF

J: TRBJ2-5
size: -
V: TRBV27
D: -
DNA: TGTGCCAGCAGTTTGCGGGGCCTGGGGGAGACCCAGTACTTC
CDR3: CASSLRGLGETQYF

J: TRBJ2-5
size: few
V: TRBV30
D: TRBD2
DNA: TGTGCCTGGAGCCCAGGACTAGCGGGAGGGGCGGAGACCCAGTACTTC
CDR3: CAWSPGLAGGAETQYF

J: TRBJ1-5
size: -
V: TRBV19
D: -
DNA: TGTGCCAGTAGTCGTCGGAGAAATAGCAATCAGCCCCAGCATTTT
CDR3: CASSRRRNSNQPQHF

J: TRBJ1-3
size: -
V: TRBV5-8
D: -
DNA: TGTGCCAGCAGCAGGGGTTTGCACACCATATATTTT
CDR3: CASSRGLHTIYF

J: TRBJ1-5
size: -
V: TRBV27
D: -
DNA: TGTGCCAGCAGACGGGGTTCGGGAAGTAATCAGCCCCAGCATTTT
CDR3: CASRRGSGSNQPQHF

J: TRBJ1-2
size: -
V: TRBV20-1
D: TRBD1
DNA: TGCAGTGCTAGTCACACCGGGACAGGGAGGGACTATGGCTACACCTTC
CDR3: CSASHTGTGRDYGYTF

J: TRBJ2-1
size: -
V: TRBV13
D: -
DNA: TGTGCCAGCAGCTTAGAGTCCTCCATCGTTTATCGCGGTAGGGAGGGGGGGCTCAATGAGCAGTTCTTC
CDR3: CASSLESSIVYRGREGGLNEQFF

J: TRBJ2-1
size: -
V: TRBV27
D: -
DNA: TGTGCCAGCAGTTTGGGCCAGGGGTATACTGAGCAGTTCTTC
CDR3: CASSLGQGYTEQFF

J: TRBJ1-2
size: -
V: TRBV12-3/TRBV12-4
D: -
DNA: TGTGCCAGCAGTTTCGTGTCAGACTATGGCTACACCTTC
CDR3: CASSFVSDYGYTF

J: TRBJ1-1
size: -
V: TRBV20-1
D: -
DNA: TGCAGTGCTAGTCGAGGGTTGTTGAACACTGAAGCTTTCTTT
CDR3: CSASRGLLNTEAFF

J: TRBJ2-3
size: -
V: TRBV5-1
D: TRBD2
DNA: TGCGCCAGCAGCTCCCTAGCGGGGATGACCACAGATACGCAGTATTTT
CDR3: CASSSLAGMTTDTQYF

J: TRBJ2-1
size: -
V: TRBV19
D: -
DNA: TGTGCCAGTAGTATGACGTGGCAGGGGAATGAGCAGTTCTTC
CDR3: CASSMTWQGNEQFF

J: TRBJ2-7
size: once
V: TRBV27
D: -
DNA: TGTGCCAGCAGTGCCCAAGTAGGAGGTCAAGGCGAGCAGTACTTC
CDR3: CASSAQVGGQGEQYF

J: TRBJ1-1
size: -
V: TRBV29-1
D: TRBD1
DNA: TGCAGCGTCACAGGGGGCGCGAGCACTGAAGCTTTCTTT
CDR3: CSVTGGASTEAFF

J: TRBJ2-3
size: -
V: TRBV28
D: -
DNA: TGTGCCAGCAGTTTTATCGGGGAACCAAGCACAGATACGCAGTATTTT
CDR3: CASSFIGEPSTDTQYF

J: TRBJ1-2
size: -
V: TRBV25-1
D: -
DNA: TGTGCCAGCAGTGGTCTGGCGGGGGTGAACTATGGCTACACCTTC
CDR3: CASSGLAGVNYGYTF

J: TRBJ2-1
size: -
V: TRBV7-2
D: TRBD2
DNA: TGTGCCAGCAGCTTAGTCCTACTAGCGGGAAAAGTGAATGAGCAGTTCTTC
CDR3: CASSLVLLAGKVNEQFF

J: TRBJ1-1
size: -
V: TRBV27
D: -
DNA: TGTGCCAGCAGTTTGACAGTGAACACTGAAGCTTTCTTT
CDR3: CASSLTVNTEAFF

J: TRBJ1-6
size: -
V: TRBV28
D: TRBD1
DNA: TGTGCCAGCAGACTTCCTCAGGGGGCGGACAATTCACCCCTCCACTTT
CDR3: CASRLPQGADNSPLHF

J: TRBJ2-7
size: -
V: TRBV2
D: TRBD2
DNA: TGTGCCAGCAGTGAAGTTGGTTTCTCGGGGGGTGAGCAGTACTTC
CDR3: CASSEVGFSGGEQYF

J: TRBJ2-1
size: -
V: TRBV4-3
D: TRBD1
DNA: TGCGCCAGCAGCCAAGAGTATACAGGGGGCAATGAGCAGTTCTTC
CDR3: CASSQEYTGGNEQFF

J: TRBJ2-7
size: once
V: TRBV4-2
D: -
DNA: TGTGCCAGCAGCCAAGGACTGCCCTCCTACGAGCAGTACTTC
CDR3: CASSQGLPSYEQYF

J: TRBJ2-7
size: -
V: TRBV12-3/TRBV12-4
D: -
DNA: TGTGCCAGCAGTAATACAGGGCGATACGAGCAGTACTTC
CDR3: CASSNTGRYEQYF

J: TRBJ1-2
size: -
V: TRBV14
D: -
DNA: TGTGCCAGCAGCCAAACGGCAGGGGACTATGGCTACACCTTC
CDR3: CASSQTAGDYGYTF